This TCR beta chain originates from a study of technical replicates of blood from several donors. In germline, CDR1 is KGHSH, CDR2 LQKENI. V was clipped by 3 bases and J by 4 bases, with 9 bases between them. The CDR3 is made up of 13 amino acids. The protocol was immunoSEQ multiplex PCR, while the TCRdb copy is restricted to in-frame clones and leaves out a portion. The sample lists around 68,000 clones; 91% were seen once. This TCR derives from a human donor in good health. Some clones in this sample may be carry-over from other donors' samples. The V gene is TRBV18, the J gene TRBJ1-1, with D perhaps TRBD1 (5 bases). The specimen was T cells isolated from PBMCs. CDR3 loop: CASSPGQRTEAFF. CDR3 nucleotide sequence: TGTGCCAGCTCACCGGGGCAGCGCACTGAAGCTTTCTTT.